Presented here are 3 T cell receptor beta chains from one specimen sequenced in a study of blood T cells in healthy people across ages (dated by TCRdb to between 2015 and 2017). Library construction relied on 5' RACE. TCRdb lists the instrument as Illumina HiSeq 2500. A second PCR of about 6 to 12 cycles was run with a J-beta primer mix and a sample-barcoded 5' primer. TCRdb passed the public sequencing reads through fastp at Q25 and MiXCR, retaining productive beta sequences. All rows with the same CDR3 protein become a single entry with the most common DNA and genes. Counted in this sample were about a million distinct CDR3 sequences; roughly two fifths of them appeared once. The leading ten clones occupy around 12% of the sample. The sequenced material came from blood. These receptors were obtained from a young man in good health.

The DNA for the CDR3 is TGTGCCAGCAGCGTATACGGAGGGCTAAGCTGGTTGACTAATGAAAAACTGTTTTTT. Its translation: CASSVYGGLSWLTNEKLFF. This chain links TRBV9 with TRBJ1-4; unclear D gene. CDR1 and CDR2 from the germline V gene are SGDLS and YYNGEE. The V end lost 1 base, the J end lost 2 bases, and 21 bases lay between the germline ends. This CDR3 spans 19 amino acids.

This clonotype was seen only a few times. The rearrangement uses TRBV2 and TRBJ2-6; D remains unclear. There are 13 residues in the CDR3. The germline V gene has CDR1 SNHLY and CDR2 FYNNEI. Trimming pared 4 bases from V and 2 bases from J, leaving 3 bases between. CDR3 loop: CASSGAGANVLTF. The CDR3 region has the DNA TGTGCCAGCAGTGGCGCTGGGGCCAACGTCCTGACTTTC.

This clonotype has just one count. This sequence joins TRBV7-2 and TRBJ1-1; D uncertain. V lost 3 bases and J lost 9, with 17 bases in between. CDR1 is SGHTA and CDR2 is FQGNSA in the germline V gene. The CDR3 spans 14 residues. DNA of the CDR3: TGTGCCAGCAGCTTGGCCCCCGATCCTCGCAAAGCTTTCTTT. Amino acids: CASSLAPDPRKAFF.